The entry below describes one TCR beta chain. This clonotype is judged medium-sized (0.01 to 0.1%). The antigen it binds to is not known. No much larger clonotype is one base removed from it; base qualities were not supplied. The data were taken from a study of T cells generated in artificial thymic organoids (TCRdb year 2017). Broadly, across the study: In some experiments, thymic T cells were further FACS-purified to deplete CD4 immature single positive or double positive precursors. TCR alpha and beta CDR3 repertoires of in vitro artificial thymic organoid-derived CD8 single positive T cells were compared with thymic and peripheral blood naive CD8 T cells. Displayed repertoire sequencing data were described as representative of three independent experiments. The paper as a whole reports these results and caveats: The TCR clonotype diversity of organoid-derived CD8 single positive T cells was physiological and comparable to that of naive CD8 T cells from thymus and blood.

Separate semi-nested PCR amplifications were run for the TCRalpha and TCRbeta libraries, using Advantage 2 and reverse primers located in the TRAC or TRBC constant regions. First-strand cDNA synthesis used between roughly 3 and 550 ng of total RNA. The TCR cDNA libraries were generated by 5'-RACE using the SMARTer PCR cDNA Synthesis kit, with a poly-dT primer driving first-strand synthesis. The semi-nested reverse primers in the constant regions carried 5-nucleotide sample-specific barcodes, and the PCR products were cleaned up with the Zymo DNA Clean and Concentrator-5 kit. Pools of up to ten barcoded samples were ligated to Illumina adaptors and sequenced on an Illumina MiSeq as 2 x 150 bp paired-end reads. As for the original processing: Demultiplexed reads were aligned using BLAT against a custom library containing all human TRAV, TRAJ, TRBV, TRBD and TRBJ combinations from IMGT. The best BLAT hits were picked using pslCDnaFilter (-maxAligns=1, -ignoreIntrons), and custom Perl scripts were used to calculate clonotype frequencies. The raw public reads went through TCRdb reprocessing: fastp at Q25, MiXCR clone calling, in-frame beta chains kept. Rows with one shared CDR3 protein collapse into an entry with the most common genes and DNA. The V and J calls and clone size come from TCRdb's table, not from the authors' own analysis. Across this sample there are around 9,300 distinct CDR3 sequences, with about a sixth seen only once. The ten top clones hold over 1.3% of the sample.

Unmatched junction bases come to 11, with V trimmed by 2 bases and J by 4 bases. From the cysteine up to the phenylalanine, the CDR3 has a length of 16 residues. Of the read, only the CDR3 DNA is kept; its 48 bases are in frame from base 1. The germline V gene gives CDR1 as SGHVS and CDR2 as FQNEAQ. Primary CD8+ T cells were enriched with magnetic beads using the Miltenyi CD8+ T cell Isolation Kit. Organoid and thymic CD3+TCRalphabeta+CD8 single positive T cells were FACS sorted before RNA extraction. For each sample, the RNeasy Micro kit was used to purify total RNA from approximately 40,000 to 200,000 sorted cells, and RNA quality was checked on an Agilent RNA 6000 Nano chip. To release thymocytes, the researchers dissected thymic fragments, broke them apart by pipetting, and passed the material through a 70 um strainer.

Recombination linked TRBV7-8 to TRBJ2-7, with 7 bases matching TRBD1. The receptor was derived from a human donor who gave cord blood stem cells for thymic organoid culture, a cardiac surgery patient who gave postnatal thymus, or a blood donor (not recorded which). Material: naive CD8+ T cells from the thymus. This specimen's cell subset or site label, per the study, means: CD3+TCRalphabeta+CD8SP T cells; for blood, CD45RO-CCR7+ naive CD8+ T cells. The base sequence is TGTGCCAGCAGCTTAACCCCGGGACAGTTCGAATACGAGCAGTACTTC. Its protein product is CASSLTPGQFEYEQYF. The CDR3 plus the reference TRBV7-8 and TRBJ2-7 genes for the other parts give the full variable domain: GAGVSQSPRYKVAKRGQDVALRCDPISGHVSLFWYQQALGQGPEFLTYFQNEAQLDKSGLPSDRFFAERPEGSVSTLKIQRTQQEDSAVYLCASSLTPGQFEYEQYFGPGTRLTVT.